These T cell receptor beta chains were read from a single sample in a study of identical twins. From the 5' RACE reads, TCRdb called clonotypes with MiXCR, one entry per CDR3 protein. Among under 300,000 distinct CDR3 sequences, more than 12% were seen once, and the ten largest hold 8.8%. The sequenced sample was memory (CD45RO+) T cells sorted from blood. The receptors shown here come from a woman aged 18-29 years in good health. The CDR3 runs from the conserved cysteine through the conserved F or W. D genes are given only for firm matches. Size is stated for part of the rows, as once, few or many counts, or as a class when the clone is expanded.

len	v_gene	j_gene	abundance	d_gene	CDR3aa	CDR3nt
15	TRBV6-1	TRBJ2-6	.	TRBD1	CASRDQGAGANVLTF	TGTGCCAGCAGAGACCAGGGGGCTGGGGCCAACGTCCTGACTTTC
16	TRBV27	TRBJ2-2	.	.	CASSLFLPRGTGELFF	TGTGCCAGCAGTTTATTTCTCCCCCGGGGCACCGGGGAGCTGTTTTTT
15	TRBV7-3	TRBJ2-1	few	.	CASSLGTFAFNEQFF	TGTGCCAGCAGCTTAGGGACTTTTGCGTTCAATGAGCAGTTCTTC
16	TRBV5-1	TRBJ2-7	many	TRBD1	CASSLERTGLSYEQYF	TGCGCCAGCAGCCTAGAGAGGACAGGCCTCTCCTACGAGCAGTACTTC
12	TRBV24-1	TRBJ1-1	.	.	CATSDFQGRAFF	TGTGCCACCAGTGATTTTCAGGGGAGGGCTTTCTTT
13	TRBV6-1	TRBJ1-3	.	.	CASLKSGGNTIYF	TGTGCCAGCCTCAAGAGCGGGGGGAACACCATATATTTT
13	TRBV5-1	TRBJ2-1	.	.	CASNPSAGNEQFF	TGCGCCAGCAACCCCTCAGCGGGCAATGAGCAGTTCTTC
14	TRBV20-1	TRBJ2-3	few	.	CSAGETVRTDTQYF	TGCAGTGCTGGGGAGACGGTCCGCACAGATACGCAGTATTTT
16	TRBV6-5	TRBJ2-2	.	.	CASSYWSWSITGELFF	TGTGCCAGCAGTTACTGGAGTTGGTCGATCACCGGGGAGCTGTTTTTT
16	TRBV12-3/TRBV12-4	TRBJ1-2	.	TRBD1	CASSRSTGAASYGYTF	TGTGCCAGCAGTAGATCGACAGGGGCCGCCTCCTATGGCTACACCTTC
15	TRBV18	TRBJ2-7	few	.	CASSPRQESSYEQYF	TGTGCCAGCTCACCTCGACAGGAAAGTTCCTACGAGCAGTACTTC
14	TRBV20-1	TRBJ1-2	few	.	CSAREGSGWYGYTF	TGCAGTGCTAGAGAGGGATCAGGGTGGTATGGCTACACCTTC
13	TRBV18	TRBJ1-1	few	.	CASSPPGVPEAFF	TGTGCCAGCTCACCACCTGGGGTGCCTGAAGCTTTCTTT
14	TRBV5-5	TRBJ1-1	.	.	CASSLGLSNTEAFF	TGTGCCAGCAGCTTGGGACTTTCGAACACTGAAGCTTTCTTT
16	TRBV25-1	TRBJ2-2	few	TRBD1	CASETKDRGRIGELFF	TGTGCCAGTGAGACAAAGGACAGGGGGCGAATCGGGGAGCTGTTTTTT
19	TRBV5-1	TRBJ1-2	many	.	CASRQLPGPTEGSNYGYTF	TGCGCCAGCAGGCAACTCCCGGGACCCACAGAGGGTTCTAACTATGGCTACACCTTC
16	TRBV5-1	TRBJ1-1	few	.	CASSLTGLIGNTEAFF	TGCGCCAGCAGCTTGACGGGGTTAATAGGGAACACTGAAGCTTTCTTT
13	TRBV5-1	TRBJ2-1	.	TRBD2	CASSLDGRTEQFF	TGCGCCAGCAGCTTGGACGGGAGGACTGAGCAGTTCTTC
15	TRBV5-1	TRBJ2-1	.	TRBD2	CASSLQRGSEDEQFF	TGCGCCAGCAGCTTGCAGCGGGGTAGTGAGGATGAGCAGTTCTTC
16	TRBV6-5	TRBJ1-5	.	.	CASSYSGQISNQPQHF	TGTGCCAGCAGTTACTCCGGACAGATAAGCAATCAGCCCCAGCATTTT
14	TRBV7-2	TRBJ2-7	many	TRBD2	CASSRTSGAYEQYF	TGTGCCAGCAGCCGGACTAGCGGTGCCTACGAGCAGTACTTC
16	TRBV5-1	TRBJ2-6	.	.	CASSLEPRSGANVLTF	TGCGCCAGCAGCTTGGAACCCCGGTCTGGGGCCAACGTCCTGACTTTC
15	TRBV4-3	TRBJ2-3	.	TRBD2	CASSRGGRATDTQYF	TGCGCCAGCAGCCGAGGCGGGAGGGCCACCGATACGCAGTATTTT
13	TRBV5-1	TRBJ2-3	many	.	CASEGTGGDTQYF	TGCGCCAGCGAAGGAACCGGAGGAGATACGCAGTATTTT
13	TRBV6-5	TRBJ2-3	few	.	CASNLSQGNTQYF	TGTGCCAGCAATTTAAGCCAGGGGAATACGCAGTATTTT
18	TRBV30	TRBJ2-1	.	TRBD2	CAWSVLGVGAGGNNEQFF	TGTGCCTGGAGTGTCCTCGGGGTTGGAGCGGGAGGTAACAATGAGCAGTTCTTC
14	TRBV5-1	TRBJ2-5	.	.	CASSLRGGQDTQYF	TGCGCCAGCAGCTTAAGAGGGGGTCAAGATACCCAGTACTTC
15	TRBV7-8	TRBJ2-1	.	TRBD1	CASSFVGQGHNEQFF	TGTGCCAGCAGCTTCGTGGGACAGGGCCACAATGAGCAGTTCTTC
14	TRBV18	TRBJ2-1	.	.	CASSSGLSENEQFF	TGTGCCAGCTCGTCGGGACTTTCGGAGAATGAGCAGTTCTTC
14	TRBV6-2/TRBV6-3	TRBJ2-1	many	.	CASGRDNSYNEQFF	TGTGCCAGCGGCCGGGACAACTCCTACAATGAGCAGTTCTTC
15	TRBV5-5	TRBJ1-2	.	.	CASSPPSRGNYGYTF	TGTGCCAGCAGCCCCCCTTCGCGCGGGAACTATGGCTACACCTTC
14	TRBV30	TRBJ1-3	few	.	CAWSPDAAGNTIYF	TGTGCCTGGAGCCCCGACGCTGCTGGAAACACCATATATTTT
12	TRBV7-2	TRBJ2-7	many	.	CASSWTYYEQYF	TGTGCCAGCAGCTGGACCTACTACGAGCAGTACTTC
12	TRBV12-3/TRBV12-4	TRBJ1-3	few	.	CASTIRTGSPLF	TGTGCCAGCACCATTAGGACGGGCAGCCCTCTTTTT
14	TRBV3-1	TRBJ2-7	few	.	CASSQFFSRNEQYF	TGTGCCAGCAGCCAGTTTTTCAGCCGTAACGAGCAGTACTTC
16	TRBV18	TRBJ2-4	.	TRBD2	CASSPPAGLAKNIQYF	TGTGCCAGCTCACCACCAGCGGGACTAGCCAAAAACATTCAGTACTTC
15	TRBV12-3/TRBV12-4	TRBJ2-7	.	.	CASSSDGPRYYEQYF	TGTGCCAGCAGTTCAGACGGACCGCGTTACTACGAGCAGTACTTC
14	TRBV29-1	TRBJ2-1	few	.	CSVDVGARSHEQFF	TGCAGCGTTGATGTCGGGGCCCGTAGCCATGAGCAGTTCTTC
15	TRBV5-1	TRBJ2-1	few	.	CASMPAEHSYNEQFF	TGCGCCAGTATGCCTGCGGAGCACTCCTACAATGAGCAGTTCTTC
13	TRBV10-2	TRBJ2-3	many	.	CASSESAAYTQYF	TGCGCCAGCAGTGAGTCGGCGGCCTATACGCAGTATTTT
13	TRBV21-1	TRBJ2-5	few	.	CASSTAEKETQYF	TGTGCCAGCAGCACAGCTGAAAAAGAGACCCAGTACTTC
14	TRBV6-5	TRBJ1-1	few	TRBD1	CASSYRGQRDEAFF	TGTGCCAGCAGTTATAGGGGACAGAGGGATGAAGCTTTCTTT
13	TRBV15	TRBJ1-1	many	.	CATSRTGNTEAFF	TGTGCCACCAGCAGGACAGGAAACACTGAAGCTTTCTTT
14	TRBV27	TRBJ2-5	.	.	CASSFEWGKETQYF	TGTGCCAGCAGTTTCGAATGGGGGAAAGAGACCCAGTACTTC
13	TRBV6-1	TRBJ2-1	.	TRBD2	CASRRGGLNEQFF	TGTGCCAGCAGGCGCGGGGGGCTGAATGAGCAGTTCTTC
16	TRBV20-1	TRBJ2-1	few	TRBD2	CSANGLAGNGGYEQFF	TGCAGTGCTAACGGACTAGCGGGGAATGGTGGCTATGAGCAGTTCTTC